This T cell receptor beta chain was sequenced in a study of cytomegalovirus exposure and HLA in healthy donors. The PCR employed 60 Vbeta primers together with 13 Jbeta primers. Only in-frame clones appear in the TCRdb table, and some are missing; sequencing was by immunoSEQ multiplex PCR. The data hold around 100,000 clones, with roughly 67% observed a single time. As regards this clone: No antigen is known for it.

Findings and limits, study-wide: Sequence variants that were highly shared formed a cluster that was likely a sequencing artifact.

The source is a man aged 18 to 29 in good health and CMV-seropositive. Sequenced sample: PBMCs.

CDR3 nucleotides: TGTGCCAGCAGTTTCGGGCAGGGAAGATTGTACGAGCAGTACTTC. This translates into CASSFGQGRLYEQYF. V gene TRBV27 combines with J gene TRBJ2-7; possibly TRBD1 for D (5 bases). The ends were cut back, 3 bases at V and 4 bases at J, with 16 bases in the middle. This CDR3 comprises 15 residues. CDR1 and CDR2 from the germline V gene are MNHEY and SMNVEV (reference sequence).